Following are 14 T cell receptor beta chains from one sample sequenced in a study of blood T cell repertoires in COVID-19. TCRdb's table, derived via immunoSEQ multiplex PCR, lists solely in-frame clones and lacks some. The sample consists of fewer than 150,000 clones, just over 85% of them appearing once. The sequenced sample consisted of peripheral blood. These TCRs come from a woman aged 45-65 years with active or convalescent COVID-19.

This chain links TRBV6-1 with TRBJ2-1; the match to TRBD2 covers 10 bases. Germline V gene data show CDR1 as MNHNS and CDR2 as SASEGT. Losses at the gene ends were 3 bases for V and 7 bases for J; bases not matched to a gene: 15. The CDR3 totals 18 residues. The chain's CDR3 is CASSDDPLLSGRRNEQFF. As DNA, the CDR3 is TGTGCCAGCAGTGATGACCCTTTACTTAGCGGGAGGCGGAATGAGCAGTTCTTC.

The CDR3 protein is CASRSRARGLDEQFF. CDR3 DNA sequence: TGCGCCAGCAGGTCCCGGGCCAGGGGGCTAGATGAGCAGTTCTTC. The chain links TRBV10-2 to TRBJ2-1; 8 bases are a match to TRBD1. Germline trimming cut 6 bases from V and 8 bases from J; bases unmatched to any gene: 12. Per germline, CDR1 WSHSY and CDR2 SAAADI. The CDR3 runs 15 residues.

This chain uses TRBV19 with TRBJ1-3; D might be TRBD1 (5 bases). Germline-derived CDR1 and CDR2 are LNHDA and SQIVND (reference sequence). There are 13 residues in the CDR3. The V end lost 5 bases, the J end lost 4 bases, and 9 bases lay between the germline ends. DNA for the CDR3: TGTGCCAGTAGTGGGGCAAGAGGAAACACCATATATTTT. Translated, it gives CASSGARGNTIYF.

V is TRBV5-4 and J is TRBJ2-1, with 13 positions matching TRBD2. This CDR3 spans 14 amino acids. V gave up 4 bases and J gave up 7 bases; unmatched junction bases: 2. Germline V gene sequence: CDR1 SGHNT, CDR2 YYREEE (reference sequence). The CDR3 protein is CASSRTSGRNEQFF. The DNA for the CDR3 is TGTGCCAGCAGCCGGACTAGCGGGAGAAATGAGCAGTTCTTC.

This clone was observed a few times. This chain joins TRBV28 and TRBJ2-7; TRBD1 matches at 9 bases. Germline V CDR1 and CDR2: MDHEN, SYDVKM. This CDR3 region has 15 residues. The ends lost 6 bases at V and 7 bases at J; junction bases unmatched: 13. This chain's CDR3 is CASRSPSGTGIEQYF. The DNA of the CDR3 is TGTGCCAGCAGATCCCCTTCCGGGACAGGGATTGAGCAGTACTTC.

The V and J genes are TRBV18 and TRBJ1-1; D unresolved. This CDR3 is 15 amino acids long. With 0 bases removed from V and 1 base from J, the gap between germline ends came to 9 bases. Germline V CDR1 and CDR2: KGHSH, LQKENI. In DNA, the CDR3 is TGTGCCAGCTCACCACCCTACAGCCCGAACACTGAAGCTTTCTTT. Translation gives CASSPPYSPNTEAFF.

There are a few counts of this clone. The CDR3 protein is CASSYSPAGNEKLFF. The CDR3 DNA is TGTGCCAGCAGTTACTCGCCCGCGGGAAATGAAAAACTGTTTTTT. V gene TRBV6-6 combines with J gene TRBJ1-4; no reliable D call. The CDR3 spans 15 residues. Germline CDR1 reads MNHNY; CDR2 reads SVGAGI (reference sequence). Trimming removed 0 bases from V and 5 bases from J, with 10 bases in between.

The chain joins TRBV4-1 to TRBJ2-3; 8 nucleotides agree with TRBD1. CDR3 length: 15 amino acids. Germline V lookup: CDR1 MGHRA, CDR2 YSYEKL. Trimming removed 5 bases from V and 3 bases from J; junction bases left unmatched: 7. CDR3 in amino acids: CASSVSRGHTDTQYF. CDR3 bases: TGCGCCAGCAGCGTCTCCAGGGGGCATACAGATACGCAGTATTTT.

The V and J genes are TRBV15 and TRBJ2-7; 7 bases line up with TRBD1. The CDR3 extends over 15 amino acids. J was trimmed by 2 bases and V by 4 bases; bases with no gene match: 8. CDR1 and CDR2 from the germline V gene are LNHNV and YYDKDF (reference sequence). DNA for the CDR3: TGTGCCACCAGCAAAGGCACGGGACAGACCTACGAGCAGTACTTC. It specifies CATSKGTGQTYEQYF.

V is TRBV3-1 (or the pseudogene TRBV3-2) and J is TRBJ2-7; tentatively, D is TRBD2 (6 bases). V gave up 5 bases and J gave up 4 bases, with 15 bases separating them. CDR1 LGHDT and CDR2 YNNKEL come from the germline V gene (reference sequence). CDR3 size: 14 residues. The CDR3 loop reads CASSRMGGKYEQYF. CDR3 in DNA: TGTGCCAGCAGCAGAATGGGCGGGAAATACGAGCAGTACTTC.

The chain is built from TRBV5-6 and TRBJ1-6; no clear D gene. Germline-derived CDR1 and CDR2 are SGHDT and YYEEEE. The CDR3 runs to 13 residues. V lost 4 bases and J 8 bases, leaving 10 bases between the germline ends. CDR3 sequence: CASSNYLDSPLHF. CDR3 bases: TGTGCCAGCAGCAACTATCTGGATTCACCCCTCCACTTT.

This clone was picked up one time. The chain employs TRBV28 and TRBJ2-5, with D uncertain. Looked up from germline, CDR1 is MDHEN and CDR2 is SYDVKM. V was clipped by 6 bases and J by 5 bases, with 10 bases between them. This CDR3 spans 12 amino acids. The CDR3 spells CASSPGRETQYF. CDR3 DNA sequence: TGTGCCAGCAGCCCTGGTCGGGAGACCCAGTACTTC.

The chain couples TRBV28 to TRBJ1-5, with 9 bases aligning to TRBD1. The germline CDR1 and CDR2 sequences are MDHEN and SYDVKM. Germline trimming cut 7 bases from V and 4 bases from J; bases unmatched to any gene: 14. The CDR3 totals 17 residues. The CDR3 bases are TGTGCCAGCAACTCTAGACAGGGGGTTTTCTCAAATCAGCCCCAGCATTTT. This codes for CASNSRQGVFSNQPQHF.

The rearrangement uses TRBV7-8 and TRBJ1-5; D is unclear. Germline V CDR1 and CDR2: SGHVS, FQNEAQ. The ends were cut back, 3 bases at V and 2 bases at J, with 8 bases in the middle. This CDR3 spans 14 amino acids. CDR3 sequence: CASSFEVGNQPQHF. In nucleotides, the CDR3 is TGTGCCAGCAGCTTTGAGGTTGGCAATCAGCCCCAGCATTTT.